A single sample is the source of the 25 T cell receptor beta chains below, sequenced in a study of T cells in Graves' hyperthyroidism and ophthalmopathy. Amplification of TCR beta CDR3 regions was performed using RNA transcripts as template. The HTBI primer set served for first-round RT-PCR of the TCR CDR3. TCRdb ran MiXCR on the multiplex PCR reads and lists one entry per CDR3 protein. The table has about 640,000 distinct CDR3 sequences, around 20% seen once. The material sequenced was blood. All receptors come from a man aged 25-40 years with Graves' ophthalmopathy.

V gene TRBV16 combines with J gene TRBJ1-1, with 7 bases matching TRBD1. V was clipped by 0 bases and J by 6 bases; unmatched bases: 10. CDR3 length: 16 amino acids. Germline lookup yields CDR1 KGHSY and CDR2 FQNENV. CDR3 sequence (DNA): TGTGCCAGCAGCCAATCCGTGGGCAGGGGGATACCTGAAGCTTTCTTT. Protein product: CASSQSVGRGIPEAFF.

V gene TRBV13 combines with J gene TRBJ1-4; possible D gene TRBD1, 6 bases. The CDR3 consists of 13 residues. Germline CDR1 PRHDT, CDR2 FYEKMQ (reference sequence). V lost 8 bases and J lost 6, with 13 bases in between. The CDR3 sequence is CASGTGTDEKLFF. In nucleotides, the CDR3 is TGTGCCAGCGGTACAGGGACCGATGAAAAACTGTTTTTT. Variable domain in full (rest from reference TRBV13 and TRBJ1-4): AAGVIQSPRHLIKEKRETATLKCYPIPRHDTVYWYQQGPGQDPQFLISFYEKMQSDKGSIPDRFSAQQFSDYHSELNMSSLELGDSALYFCASGTGTDEKLFFGSGTQLSVL.

This clonotype turned up a few times. V is TRBV5-6 and J is TRBJ2-1; 8 bases are a match to TRBD2. The V gene's germline CDR1 is SGHDT and CDR2 YYEEEE. The V and J ends lost 7 bases and 8 bases, in that order; junction bases with no gene match: 14. This CDR3 comprises 15 residues. The CDR3 loop reads CASSFLASGFYEQFF. CDR3 in DNA: TGTGCCAGCTCCTTCTTGGCTAGCGGGTTTTATGAGCAGTTCTTC.

This clonotype was recorded many times. V and J are TRBV11-2 and TRBJ1-4; TRBD1 is a possible D gene (6 bases). The V and J ends lost 5 bases and 5 bases respectively, with 15 bases between them. Germline CDR1 reads SGHAT; CDR2 reads FQNNGV. The CDR3 totals 15 residues. The DNA of the CDR3 is TGTGCCAGCAGCACCCCGACAGGAGGGAATGAAAAACTGTTTTTT. Encoded protein: CASSTPTGGNEKLFF.

In this sample, this clonotype turned up a few times. This sequence joins TRBV6-2 or TRBV6-3 and TRBJ2-2; TRBD1 agrees at 7 bases. Germline V gene lookup returns CDR1 MNHEY and CDR2 SVGEGT. V dropped 10 bases and J dropped 4; count of bases not matched to a gene: 12. This CDR3 is built from 15 residues. This CDR3 reads CANQTGARGTGELFF. CDR3 in DNA: TGTGCCAACCAAACAGGGGCTCGGGGCACCGGGGAGCTGTTTTTT.

This chain uses TRBV20-1 with TRBJ2-7, with D hard to call. In germline, CDR1 is DFQATT, CDR2 SNEGSKA (reference sequence). The CDR3 length is 13 residues. V was trimmed by 0 bases and J by 2 bases, leaving 8 bases between them. The CDR3 bases are TGCAGTGCTAGAGATGATTTCGCCTACGAGCAGTACTTC. It yields the protein CSARDDFAYEQYF.

This clonotype was observed many times. The V call is TRBV4-2, the J call TRBJ2-5; TRBD1 is a possible D gene (6 bases). The germline gives CDR1 LGHNA, CDR2 YNFKEQ. Deletions cut 0 bases from V and 5 bases from J, with 16 bases between. The CDR3 is made up of 16 amino acids. This CDR3 reads CASSQEGAVSRETQYF. The CDR3 DNA reads TGTGCCAGCAGCCAAGAGGGGGCGGTCTCGAGGGAGACCCAGTACTTC.

J is TRBJ1-2 and V is TRBV20-1; tentatively, D is TRBD1 (5 bases). V lost 5 bases to trimming and J lost 12 bases, with 13 bases between them. CDR1 and CDR2 from the germline V gene are DFQATT and SNEGSKA (reference sequence). This CDR3 has 10 residues. The CDR3 is CSAWDVRDTF. The DNA of the CDR3 is TGCAGTGCTTGGGACGTCCGGGACACCTTC.

The CDR3 sequence: CASSKGSWDTDTQYF. Written as DNA, the CDR3 is TGTGCCAGCAGTAAAGGGTCTTGGGACACAGATACGCAGTATTTT. The rearrangement joins TRBV6-2 or TRBV6-3 to TRBJ2-3; no firm D call. CDR3 length: 15 amino acids. V was shortened by 5 bases and J by 2 bases, with 14 bases between the two germline ends. From germline, CDR1 is MNHEY and CDR2 SVGEGT.

The table lists this clonotype with a few counts. The rearrangement joins TRBV10-3 to TRBJ2-7; 13 bases match TRBD2. The CDR3 is 14 amino acids. Germline trimming cut 6 bases from V and 5 bases from J; bases unmatched to any gene: 4. Germline V gene sequence: CDR1 ENHRY, CDR2 SYGVKD. The CDR3 DNA reads TGTGCCATCAGAGGACTAGCGGGAGTAGACGAGCAGTACTTC. Its protein product is CAIRGLAGVDEQYF.

This clonotype was counted once. The CDR3 DNA reads TGTGCCAGCAGTTACGCTGGTCGGTACAATGAGCAGTTCTTC. It yields the protein CASSYAGRYNEQFF. The chain links TRBV6-5 to TRBJ2-1; D gene uncertain. Germline values: CDR1 MNHEY, CDR2 SVGAGI. Trimming left V 2 bases short and J 4 bases short, with 9 bases between. The CDR3 contains 14 residues.

The chain has TRBV6-2 or TRBV6-3 and TRBJ2-3, with 9 bases aligning to TRBD1. Losses at the gene ends were 5 bases for V and 4 bases for J; bases not matched to a gene: 7. The CDR3 spans 15 residues. Germline loops: CDR1 MNHEY, CDR2 SVGEGT. The DNA of the CDR3 is TGTGCCAGCAGTGATCCTCGGACAGGGGCAGATACGCAGTATTTT. Encoded protein: CASSDPRTGADTQYF.

This clonotype was detected a few times. DNA for the CDR3: TGTGCCAGCAGCCTACAATGGAACACTGAAGCTTTCTTT. As protein: CASSLQWNTEAFF. The chain employs TRBV6-1 and TRBJ1-1; D is unclear. V dropped 6 bases and J dropped 1 base, with 9 bases sitting between them. Germline CDR1 is MNHNS and CDR2 is SASEGT. The CDR3 covers 13 residues.

This clonotype was observed many times. The chain uses TRBV11-2 and TRBJ2-1; 14 nucleotides align to TRBD2. The CDR3 sequence is 21 residues long. The trim removed 4 bases at V and 5 bases at J, leaving 19 bases unmatched. Germline CDR1 SGHAT, CDR2 FQNNGV. The CDR3 DNA follows: TGTGCCAGCAGCTCACCAAGAACCCCCGGGACTAGCGGGAGCTTCGACAATGAGCAGTTCTTC. It yields the protein CASSSPRTPGTSGSFDNEQFF. Variable domain in full (rest from reference TRBV11-2 and TRBJ2-1): EAGVAQSPRYKIIEKRQSVAFWCNPISGHATLYWYQQILGQGPKLLIQFQNNGVVDDSQLPKDRFSAERLKGVDSTLKIQPAKLEDSAVYLCASSSPRTPGTSGSFDNEQFFGPGTRLTVL.

There are a few counts of this clonotype. This chain connects TRBV28 to TRBJ2-5; D call uncertain. The CDR3 covers 14 residues. Germline V lookup: CDR1 MDHEN, CDR2 SYDVKM. V was cut by 2 bases and J by 2 bases, with 9 bases left in between. The CDR3 region is CASSLIGRQETQYF. The CDR3 DNA reads as TGTGCCAGCAGTTTAATAGGAAGACAAGAGACCCAGTACTTC. The entire variable domain, with the rest obtained from reference TRBV28 and TRBJ2-5, is as follows: DVKVTQSSRYLVKRTGEKVFLECVQDMDHENMFWYRQDPGLGLRLIYFSYDVKMKEKGDIPEGYSVSREKKERFSLILESASTNQTSMYLCASSLIGRQETQYFGPGTRLLVL.

The genes are TRBV29-1 and TRBJ2-5; 9 nucleotides align to TRBD2. CDR1 is SQVTM and CDR2 is ANQGSEA in the germline V gene. This CDR3 spans 16 amino acids. With 1 base clipped from V and 3 bases from J, the junction kept 9 bases outside the gene matches. The CDR3: CSVEGGRALEEETQYF. The CDR3 DNA is TGCAGCGTTGAAGGCGGGAGGGCCCTCGAGGAAGAGACCCAGTACTTC.

There are a few counts of this clonotype. This rearrangement joins TRBV25-1 to TRBJ1-1; D is undetermined. V was trimmed by 1 base and J by 8 bases, leaving 11 bases between them. This CDR3 region has 13 residues. Germline V gene sequence: CDR1 MGHDK, CDR2 SYGVNS. CDR3 in amino acids: CASSESGNGEAFF. The CDR3 nucleotides are TGTGCCAGCAGTGAATCGGGGAATGGGGAAGCTTTCTTT. Using reference TRBV25-1 and TRBJ1-1 for the parts outside the CDR3, the full variable domain is EADIYQTPRYLVIGTGKKITLECSQTMGHDKMYWYQQDPGMELHLIHYSYGVNSTEKGDLSSESTVSRIRTEHFPLTLESARPSHTSQYLCASSESGNGEAFFGQGTRLTVV.

This clonotype was seen a handful of times. The V gene is TRBV5-1, the J gene TRBJ1-6; TRBD1 agrees at 11 bases. The germline CDR1 and CDR2 sequences are SGHRS and YFSETQ. The CDR3 contains 15 residues. With 4 bases clipped from V and 14 bases from J, the junction kept 11 bases outside the gene matches. CDR3 protein: CASSPRTGGNSALHF. The CDR3 bases are TGCGCCAGCAGCCCGCGGACAGGGGGCAACTCAGCCCTCCACTTT.

This clonotype was counted at least ten times. Written as DNA, the CDR3 is TGTGCCACCAGTGATTCTCGCTATCGAAGGGACCAGGGGCCCCAGCATTTT. Translating it yields CATSDSRYRRDQGPQHF. This chain uses TRBV24-1 with TRBJ1-5, with D possibly TRBD1 on 5 matching bases. Germline CDR1 reads KGHDR; CDR2 reads SFDVKD. V lost 2 bases to trimming and J lost 9 bases, with 22 bases between them. The CDR3 consists of 17 residues.

This clonotype came up many times. The chain employs TRBV2 and TRBJ1-2; no clear D gene. V dropped 6 bases and J dropped 8 bases, with 13 bases sitting between them. The CDR3 is made up of 12 amino acids. Germline V gene sequence: CDR1 SNHLY, CDR2 FYNNEI. As DNA, the CDR3 is TGTGCCAGCAGGCCGCTTGGAGGAGGCTACACCTTC. Amino acid sequence: CASRPLGGGYTF.

The chain recombines TRBV19 with TRBJ2-1; no clear D gene. The germline CDR1 and CDR2 sequences are LNHDA and SQIVND (reference sequence). The CDR3 contains 14 residues. V was shortened by 5 bases and J by 0 bases, with 8 bases between the two germline ends. CDR3 protein: CASSLGNSYNEQFF. CDR3 DNA sequence: TGTGCCAGTAGTTTGGGAAACTCCTACAATGAGCAGTTCTTC.

This clonotype was picked up a small number of times. The chain links TRBV30 to TRBJ1-5, with D unclear. CDR3 length: 15 amino acids. Germline CDR1 and CDR2: GTSNPN and SVGIG (reference sequence). V was shortened by 1 base and J by 2 bases, with 12 bases between the two germline ends. CDR3 residues: CAWSGPEWGNQPQHF. CDR3 DNA sequence: TGTGCCTGGAGTGGGCCCGAGTGGGGCAATCAGCCCCAGCATTTT.

This clonotype was seen a handful of times. The rearrangement uses TRBV19 and TRBJ2-1; 10 bases map to TRBD2. The CDR3 loop spans 15 amino acids. V was clipped by 6 bases and J by 3 bases; unmatched bases: 5. Germline V CDR1 and CDR2: LNHDA, SQIVND (reference sequence). The CDR3 loop is CASRTGTSVYNEQFF. For the CDR3, the DNA is TGTGCCAGTAGAACCGGGACTAGCGTCTACAATGAGCAGTTCTTC.

This clonotype was counted at least ten times. The chain couples TRBV7-9 to TRBJ2-7; 7 nucleotides align to TRBD2. This CDR3 is 15 amino acids long. The germline V gene encodes CDR1 SEHNR and CDR2 FQNEAQ (reference sequence). The V gene end was trimmed by 4 bases and the J gene end by 4 bases; junction bases not matched to a gene: 10. The CDR3, as DNA: TGTGCCAGCAGCTCAGTGCTAGCGGTCCCGTACGAGCAGTACTTC. This sequence encodes CASSSVLAVPYEQYF.

Concerning this clonotype: A much larger clone is a single base away; this may be a read error. The chain uses TRBV20-1 and TRBJ1-5; D gene unclear. This CDR3 is built from 12 residues. With 5 bases removed from V and 1 base from J, the gap between germline ends came to 6 bases. From germline, CDR1 is DFQATT and CDR2 SNEGSKA (reference sequence). The CDR3 protein is CSAGVSNQPQHF. For the CDR3, the DNA is TGCAGTGCTGGTGTCAGCAATCAGCCCCAGCATTTT.